This TCR beta chain stems from a study of cytomegalovirus exposure and HLA in healthy donors. General study results and limits: A cluster of highly shared sequence variants was likely a sequencing artifact. With further analysis later on, most CMV-associated TCR beta chains appeared HLA-restricted.

Worth noting for this clone: What it recognizes is unknown.

It was with 60 Vbeta and 13 Jbeta primers that the PCR ran. Produced via immunoSEQ multiplex PCR; TCRdb's table is partial and in-frame only. Of some 150,000 clones listed, around 80% were seen once; the top ten hold around 5%. The CDR3 contains 16 residues. V gave up 4 bases and J gave up 2 bases; unmatched junction bases: 5. Per germline, CDR1 SGHNT and CDR2 YENEEA. The clonotype originates from a man in his thirties or forties in good health and CMV-seronegative. The chain links TRBV11-3 to TRBJ2-6; the match to TRBD2 covers 7 bases. Sequencing used PBMCs. The DNA of the CDR3 is TGTGCCAGCAGCTCCCGGGGGGTCGCTGGGGCCAACGTCCTGACTTTC. This translates into CASSSRGVAGANVLTF.